The rows below give T cell receptor beta chains drawn from one sample of a study of blood T cell repertoires in COVID-19. Some clones are missing from TCRdb's copy, which holds only in-frame ones; the method was immunoSEQ multiplex PCR. This table holds 130,000 to 150,000 clones, more than 65% found once. The sequenced sample was peripheral blood. The receptor source for this set is a man older than 75 with acute or convalescent COVID-19. Each CDR3 is given with its conserved first and last residue. The D gene is left open where the match is weak. For some rows the clone size is stated as once, few or many, or as a class when expanded; others skip it.

clone size	V gene	J gene	D gene	CDR3 protein	CDR3 DNA
.	TRBV6-6	TRBJ2-1	TRBD2	CASSIPRAGLFGEQFF	TGTGCCAGCAGTATCCCGAGAGCGGGGTTGTTTGGTGAGCAGTTCTTC
.	TRBV18	TRBJ1-1	TRBD1	CASSFGQVNTEAFF	TGTGCCAGCTCATTTGGACAGGTAAACACTGAAGCTTTCTTT
.	TRBV19	TRBJ2-2	TRBD1	CASSTSPGQGGGELFF	TGTGCCAGTAGTACGTCGCCGGGACAGGGAGGCGGGGAGCTGTTTTTT
once	TRBV18	TRBJ1-2	.	CASSPGQGRGAGYTF	TGTGCCAGCTCACCCGGGCAGGGCCGGGGGGCTGGCTACACCTTC
.	TRBV7-2	TRBJ1-2	.	CASSPSGGGYTF	TGTGCCAGCAGCCCCTCTGGAGGGGGCTACACCTTC
.	TRBV7-2	TRBJ2-5	.	CASSRSQETQYF	TGTGCCAGCAGCCGGAGCCAAGAGACCCAGTACTTC
.	TRBV7-6	TRBJ2-2	TRBD2	CASSLAGGANTGELFF	TGTGCCAGCAGCTTAGCGGGGGGGGCGAACACCGGGGAGCTGTTTTTT
.	TRBV5-6	TRBJ2-2	TRBD2	CASSPSSGGVNTGELFF	TGTGCCAGCAGCCCCTCTAGCGGGGGGGTCAACACCGGGGAGCTGTTTTTT
.	TRBV2	TRBJ2-7	.	CASRKTGMNEQYF	TGTGCCAGCAGGAAGACAGGCATGAACGAGCAGTACTTC
few	TRBV7-3	TRBJ2-5	TRBD2	CASSPKAGDETQYF	TGTGCCAGCAGCCCGAAAGCGGGGGACGAGACCCAGTACTTC
.	TRBV18	TRBJ1-5	TRBD1	CASSGDRGWPQHF	TGTGCCAGCTCTGGGGACAGAGGATGGCCCCAGCATTTT
.	TRBV2	TRBJ1-1	TRBD1	CASRSSTGSNTEAFF	TGTGCCAGCAGATCTTCGACAGGGTCGAACACTGAAGCTTTCTTT
.	TRBV19	TRBJ1-5	TRBD1	CASSRPGTGGELKPQHF	TGTGCCAGTAGTCGTCCCGGGACAGGGGGGGAATTAAAGCCCCAGCATTTT
.	TRBV7-9	TRBJ2-7	TRBD2	CASSILAGGNEQYF	TGTGCCAGCAGCATACTAGCGGGGGGGAACGAGCAGTACTTC
.	TRBV28	TRBJ1-1	TRBD1	CASSSAGQGGPEAFF	TGTGCCAGCAGTTCCGCGGGACAGGGGGGCCCAGAAGCTTTCTTT
few	TRBV5-4	TRBJ1-1	.	CASSRSVWDTEAFF	TGTGCCAGCAGCCGGAGCGTTTGGGACACTGAAGCTTTCTTT
once	TRBV7-2	TRBJ2-1	.	CASSLEGITGEQFF	TGTGCCAGCAGCTTAGAGGGCATCACAGGAGAGCAGTTCTTC
.	TRBV7-2	TRBJ1-6	.	CASSSLPLDNSPLHF	TGTGCCAGCAGCTCCCTCCCACTCGATAATTCACCCCTCCACTTT
.	TRBV28	TRBJ2-1	.	CASSLTGSGNEQFF	TGTGCCAGCAGTTTAACTGGGAGTGGCAATGAGCAGTTCTTC
.	TRBV10-3	TRBJ1-6	TRBD1	CAIRATGDSYNSPLHF	TGTGCCATCAGGGCTACAGGGGACTCCTATAATTCACCCCTCCACTTT
.	TRBV7-7	TRBJ1-4	.	CASSLNSHPNEKLFF	TGTGCTAGCAGCTTAAATAGCCATCCTAATGAAAAACTGTTTTTT
.	TRBV7-2	TRBJ2-3	.	CASSLVGLGPDTQYF	TGTGCCAGCAGCTTAGTGGGTCTGGGGCCAGATACGCAGTATTTT